Following are 20 T cell receptor beta chains from one sample sequenced in a study of T cells after yellow fever vaccination. TCRdb called the 5' RACE reads again in MiXCR, with one record for every CDR3 protein. The sample carries some 390,000 distinct CDR3 sequences, 6.2% recorded once. The sequences come from PBMCs, collected 5 days after the yellow fever booster vaccination. These TCRs come from a man younger than 45 who received the YFV17D yellow fever vaccine.

The rearrangement joins TRBV12-3 or TRBV12-4 to TRBJ2-2, with D possibly being TRBD1 (6 bases). This CDR3 region has 13 residues. Trimming shortened V by 11 bases and J by 1 base, and 11 bases separated the two germline ends. CDR3 in amino acids: CAGKTGNTGELFF. The CDR3 DNA follows: TGTGCCGGGAAGACAGGGAACACCGGGGAGCTGTTTTTT.

This clonotype was detected a few times. The chain links TRBV5-5 to TRBJ2-1, with TRBD2 matching 11 bases. The CDR3 sequence is 16 residues long. CDR1 and CDR2 from the germline V gene are SGHKS and YYEKEE (reference sequence). Trimming at V came to 4 bases and at J to 0 bases, leaving 3 bases not matched to a gene. In DNA form, the CDR3 reads TGTGCCAGCAGCGTGCTAGCGGGAGGCTCCTACAATGAGCAGTTCTTC. This codes for CASSVLAGGSYNEQFF.

This clonotype was seen a handful of times. This rearrangement joins TRBV18 to TRBJ2-5; the match to TRBD2 covers 10 bases. The J segment lost 5 bases and the V segment lost 2 bases, leaving 5 bases of the junction unmatched. The CDR3 is 15 amino acids. CDR1 and CDR2 from the germline V gene are KGHSH and LQKENI. This CDR3 reads CASSPRTSGMETQYF. The CDR3 DNA reads TGTGCCAGCTCACCAAGAACTAGCGGGATGGAGACCCAGTACTTC.

In its sample, this clonotype was seen many times. The J gene is TRBJ2-1, the V gene TRBV20-1; 10 positions match TRBD2. CDR1 is DFQATT, CDR2 SNEGSKA, per germline (reference sequence). Trimming at V came to 3 bases and at J to 3 bases, leaving 2 bases not matched to a gene. There are 14 residues in the CDR3. The CDR3 region has the DNA TGCAGTGCTAGTACTAGCGGGGACTACAATGAGCAGTTCTTC. Amino acids: CSASTSGDYNEQFF.

The chain uses TRBV18 and TRBJ2-2; 7 positions match TRBD2. The CDR3 extends over 14 amino acids. The V gene end was trimmed by 2 bases and the J gene end by 6 bases; junction bases not matched to a gene: 3. Germline loops: CDR1 KGHSH, CDR2 LQKENI. The CDR3 coding sequence is TGTGCCAGCTCACCATCCAGCGGGGCCGGGGAGCTGTTTTTT. It yields the protein CASSPSSGAGELFF.

J is TRBJ1-5 and V is TRBV7-9, with D hard to call. The germline V gene has CDR1 SEHNR and CDR2 FQNEAQ (reference sequence). Between the trimmed V and J ends, which lost 5 bases and 2 bases, there was a span of 13 bases. The CDR3 consists of 15 residues. The CDR3 DNA sequence: TGTGCCAGCAGCCGATCCCCGGCGGGCAATCAGCCCCAGCATTTT. Residues: CASSRSPAGNQPQHF.

This clonotype was seen ten or more times. The J gene is TRBJ2-1, the V gene TRBV7-9, with 9 bases aligning to TRBD2. The CDR3 loop spans 16 amino acids. J gave up 9 bases and V 1 base, and 10 bases lay outside the gene matches. Germline CDR1 is SEHNR and CDR2 is FQNEAQ (reference sequence). The CDR3 spells CASSLVAGGPEGEQFF. As DNA, the CDR3 is TGTGCCAGCAGCTTAGTGGCGGGAGGGCCCGAGGGTGAGCAGTTCTTC.

This clonotype turned up a few times. The V call is TRBV20-1, the J call TRBJ2-7; 9 bases are a match to TRBD2. The CDR3 has 14 amino acids. Per germline, CDR1 DFQATT and CDR2 SNEGSKA (reference sequence). V shed 2 bases and J 4 bases; nucleotides not matched to a gene: 6. The CDR3 spells CSARPRTSEYEQYF. In nucleotides, the CDR3 is TGCAGTGCTAGACCAAGGACTAGCGAATACGAGCAGTACTTC.

This clonotype was seen a few times. This chain links TRBV20-1 with TRBJ2-7; 13 bases are a match to TRBD2. The V and J ends lost 5 bases and 4 bases, in that order; junction bases with no gene match: 5. This CDR3 is built from 14 residues. Germline values: CDR1 DFQATT, CDR2 SNEGSKA (reference sequence). Written as DNA, the CDR3 is TGCAGTGCTCAACCGGGACTAGCGGGATACGAGCAGTACTTC. Translating gives CSAQPGLAGYEQYF.

This clonotype was observed at least ten times. The chain employs TRBV5-1 and TRBJ2-7; D is perhaps TRBD2 (6 bases). V was trimmed by 0 bases and J by 6 bases, leaving 13 bases between them. In germline, CDR1 is SGHRS, CDR2 YFSETQ. The CDR3 length is 14 residues. CDR3 protein: CASSLGGGVGEQYF. The CDR3 DNA follows: TGCGCCAGCAGCTTGGGAGGAGGGGTCGGCGAGCAGTACTTC.

Ten or more counts support this clonotype. The chain is built from TRBV25-1 and TRBJ2-2; 14 nucleotides match TRBD2. Germline CDR1 reads MGHDK; CDR2 reads SYGVNS. CDR3 length: 16 residues. V shed 5 bases and J 6 bases; nucleotides not matched to a gene: 5. The CDR3 loop reads CASSPPGLAGAGELFF. CDR3 bases: TGTGCCAGCAGTCCCCCGGGACTAGCGGGAGCCGGGGAGCTGTTTTTT.

The V gene is TRBV6-4, the J gene TRBJ2-3, with TRBD1 matching over 9 bases. The trim removed 5 bases at V and 6 bases at J, leaving 9 bases unmatched. Looked up from germline, CDR1 is MRHNA and CDR2 is SNTAGT. This CDR3 contains 15 residues. Here the CDR3 reads CASSRRDRAVDTQYF. CDR3 nucleotide sequence: TGTGCCAGCAGTCGCCGGGACAGGGCGGTGGATACGCAGTATTTT.

In this sample, this clonotype turned up a few times. The chain is built from TRBV5-1 and TRBJ2-1; TRBD2 matches 8 bases. The length of the CDR3 is 14 residues. With V trimmed by 4 bases and J by 6 bases, 6 bases remained unmatched. Germline V CDR1 and CDR2: SGHRS, YFSETQ. CDR3 loop: CASSGGAGGNEQFF. The CDR3 DNA reads TGCGCCAGCAGCGGGGGGGCGGGGGGCAATGAGCAGTTCTTC.

This chain joins TRBV19 and TRBJ2-2; 10 bases map to TRBD2. Germline values: CDR1 LNHDA, CDR2 SQIVND (reference sequence). The CDR3 contains 15 residues. Trimming removed 3 bases from V and 5 bases from J; junction bases left unmatched: 3. This CDR3 reads CASSMASGSTGELFF. The CDR3 DNA is TGTGCCAGTAGTATGGCTAGCGGGAGTACCGGGGAGCTGTTTTTT.

This clonotype was detected a few times. This chain joins TRBV5-1 and TRBJ1-6; D is ambiguous. The CDR3 runs 15 residues. V lost 3 bases, J lost 5 bases, and 12 bases lay in between. In germline, CDR1 is SGHRS, CDR2 YFSETQ. The chain's CDR3 is CASSSGLGNNSPLHF. The CDR3 coding sequence is TGCGCCAGCAGCTCCGGTCTTGGGAATAATTCACCCCTCCACTTT.

This clonotype has ten or more counts. V usage is TRBV6-4 and J usage is TRBJ2-6; D not resolved. CDR3 length: 14 amino acids. CDR1 is MRHNA and CDR2 is SNTAGT in the germline V gene. V lost 4 bases and J 0 bases, leaving 4 bases between the germline ends. The CDR3 spells CASSGDSGANVLTF. As DNA, the CDR3 is TGTGCCAGCAGTGGGGACTCTGGGGCCAACGTCCTGACTTTC.

This clonotype was counted ten times or more. The chain couples TRBV18 to TRBJ2-5; 9 bases align to TRBD1. The CDR3 runs 14 residues. J lost 3 bases, V lost 1 base, and 0 bases had no gene match. CDR1 and CDR2 (germline): KGHSH, LQKENI. The CDR3, as DNA: TGTGCCAGCTCACCACGGACAGGGGAAGAGACCCAGTACTTC. The encoded protein is CASSPRTGEETQYF. Full variable domain (remainder filled in from reference TRBV18 and TRBJ2-5): NAGVMQNPRHLVRRRGQEARLRCSPMKGHSHVYWYRQLPEEGLKFMVYLQKENIIDESGMPKERFSAEFPKEGPSILRIQQVVRGDSAAYFCASSPRTGEETQYFGPGTRLLVL.

This clonotype was detected ten times or more. The chain is built from TRBV7-2 and TRBJ2-1; D is undetermined. Trimming shortened V by 5 bases and J by 6 bases, and 11 bases separated the two germline ends. Germline values: CDR1 SGHTA, CDR2 FQGNSA. The CDR3 sequence is 13 residues long. DNA for the CDR3: TGTGCCAGCAGCCGACGCCTGGGCAATGAGCAGTTCTTC. Encoded protein: CASSRRLGNEQFF. Complete variable domain (other parts from reference TRBV7-2 and TRBJ2-1): GAGVSQSPSNKVTEKGKDVELRCDPISGHTALYWYRQSLGQGLEFLIYFQGNSAPDKSGLPSDRFSAERTGGSVSTLTIQRTQQEDSAVYLCASSRRLGNEQFFGPGTRLTVL.

The sample holds a few counts of this clonotype. CDR3 in amino acids: CASSLGSGTLYNEQFF. CDR3 DNA: TGCGCCAGCAGCTTGGGGTCCGGGACACTCTACAATGAGCAGTTCTTC. This chain connects TRBV5-1 to TRBJ2-1, with a weak D call TRBD1 (6 bases). CDR1 is SGHRS and CDR2 is YFSETQ in the germline V gene. Between the trimmed V and J ends, which lost 0 bases and 3 bases, there was a span of 13 bases. The CDR3 sequence is 16 residues long. Full variable domain (missing parts from reference TRBV5-1 and TRBJ2-1): KAGVTQTPRYLIKTRGQQVTLSCSPISGHRSVSWYQQTPGQGLQFLFEYFSETQRNKGNFPGRFSGRQFSNSRSEMNVSTLELGDSALYLCASSLGSGTLYNEQFFGPGTRLTVL.

The gene calls are TRBV5-6 and TRBJ1-2; D gene unclear. Between the trimmed V and J ends, which lost 7 bases and 2 bases, there was a span of 9 bases. This CDR3 contains 12 residues. Per the germline V gene, CDR1 is SGHDT and CDR2 is YYEEEE. This CDR3 reads CASLGRNYGYTF. CDR3 DNA: TGTGCCAGCCTCGGTCGGAACTATGGCTACACCTTC.